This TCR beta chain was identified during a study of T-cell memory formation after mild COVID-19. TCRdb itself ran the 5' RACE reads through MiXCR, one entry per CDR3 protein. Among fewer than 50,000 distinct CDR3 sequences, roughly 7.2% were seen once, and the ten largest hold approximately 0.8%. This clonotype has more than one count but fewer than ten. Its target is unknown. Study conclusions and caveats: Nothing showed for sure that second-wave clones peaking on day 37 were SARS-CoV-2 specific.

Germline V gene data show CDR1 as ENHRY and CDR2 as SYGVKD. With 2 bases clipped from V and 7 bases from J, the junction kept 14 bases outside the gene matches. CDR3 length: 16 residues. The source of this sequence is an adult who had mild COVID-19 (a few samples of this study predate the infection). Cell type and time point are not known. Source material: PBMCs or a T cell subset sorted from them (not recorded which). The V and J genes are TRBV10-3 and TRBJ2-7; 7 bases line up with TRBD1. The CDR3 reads CAISEPLQGPAGEQYF. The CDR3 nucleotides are TGTGCCATCAGTGAGCCTTTACAGGGGCCGGCGGGTGAGCAGTACTTC.